The entry below describes one T cell receptor (beta chain). Each CDR3 protein gets one entry after TCRdb re-called the 5' RACE reads with MiXCR. Of approximately 580,000 distinct CDR3 sequences listed, about a sixth were seen once; the top ten hold around 16%. Germline V gives CDR1 MNHEY, CDR2 SVGAGI. The CDR3 covers 14 residues. The V and J ends lost 2 bases and 2 bases respectively, with 8 bases between them. The data originate from a study of T cells after yellow fever vaccination. The chain links TRBV6-5 to TRBJ2-3; D is uncertain. This TCR was sampled from a young man who received the YFV17D yellow fever vaccine. Sequences were derived from PBMCs, sampled less than 6 days after the first yellow fever vaccination. The CDR3 DNA is TGTGCCAGCAGTTACGACCCCCCCACAGATACGCAGTATTTT. As protein: CASSYDPPTDTQYF.